The clone carrying this T cell receptor (beta chain) qualifies as medium-sized. Its antigen is unknown. These data come from a study of spatial heterogeneity in lung cancer. The wider study: The library had UMIs, and each TCR and UMI pair averaged more than ten raw reads. Overall study results and limits: Follow-up blood showed ubiquitous expanded tumor TCRs less than blood at resection did.

Indicated time point: sample taken at primary tumor resection. Sequencing was performed on whole RNA extracted from tumor and nontumor lung tissue, or from frozen PBMC, and the material was left unsorted. The donors, approximately 66 patients with untreated early-stage non-small cell lung cancer, provided the samples. The germline V gene has CDR1 MNHEY and CDR2 SMNVEV (reference sequence). The CDR3 length is 16 residues. Trimming stripped 1 base from V and 6 bases from J, with 17 bases between. TCR cDNA molecules were tagged individually, and each one carried a unique molecular identifier. TCRdb passed the 5' RACE reads through MiXCR, listing each CDR3 protein once. The sample has approximately 5,500 distinct CDR3 sequences, more than 25% seen once.

The chain links TRBV27 to TRBJ2-3; the D call may be TRBD1 or TRBD2 (5 bases each). The TCR sequence derives from a male donor with early-stage non-small cell lung cancer. This specimen consisted of PBMCs, obtained at surgery. CDR3 sequence: CASSLLGVGSVDTQYF. The CDR3 coding sequence is TGTGCCAGCAGTTTATTGGGGGTTGGCTCCGTGGATACGCAGTATTTT.